This TCR beta chain is from a study of blood T cell repertoires in COVID-19. Looking at the study overall: Acute-phase and convalescent COVID-19 samples originated in the United States, Italy and Spain. From T cells, B-cell-depleted T cells, or PBMCs came the material, which was cDNA or gDNA.

The data were produced by immunoSEQ multiplex PCR, yet TCRdb's version contains in-frame clones alone and is incomplete. This sample has approximately 200,000 clones, with 87% found just once. Germline-derived CDR1 and CDR2 are MDHEN and SYDVKM. V gave up 7 bases and J gave up 3 bases, with 10 bases separating them. The CDR3 is 13 amino acids. Input material: peripheral blood. The chain carries TRBV28 and TRBJ1-5; D gene uncertain. The TCR was taken from a man aged 55 to 69 who had recovered from COVID-19. The CDR3 is CASMGTLNQPQHF. In DNA, the CDR3 is TGTGCCAGCATGGGCACCCTCAATCAGCCCCAGCATTTT.